This paragraph covers one TCR beta chain sequence. No cognate antigen has been identified for it. Qualities for individual bases were not recorded, and no much larger clone is one base off. Reading from cysteine to phenylalanine, the CDR3 counts 13 amino acids. CDR3 DNA only is kept here, 39 bases in frame from base 1. As encoded in the germline V gene, CDR1 is SGHAT while CDR2 is FQNNGV. The junction shows trimming of 5 bases on V and 6 bases on J, plus 11 bases between the germline ends. This sample was taken from a study of T cells in Graves' hyperthyroidism and ophthalmopathy (dated by TCRdb to the late 2010s). In the study overall: Peripheral blood samples were taken at the time of initial diagnosis, prior to any treatment. TCR V-J signatures able to tell the groups apart were searched for in a discovery cohort of 95 or so patients, of whom 40 to 45 had Graves' ophthalmopathy and more than 55 had stable Graves' hyperthyroidism. Whether ophthalmopathy could be predicted prospectively was tested in an independent validation cohort made up of roughly 19 hyperthyroidism patients plus 17 patients who later progressed to ophthalmopathy. The roughly 94 discovery patients were randomly split 7:3 into training and test sets. In more than five Graves' hyperthyroidism patients, the study also compared T-cell repertoires from thyroid tissue with T-cell repertoires from blood. After blood sampling, hyperthyroidism patients were treated with methimazole at a starting dose of 30 mg daily, and ophthalmopathy patients were treated with high-dose intravenous methylprednisolone. TCR Vbeta CDR3 sequencing of 130 to 150 peripheral blood samples (under 45 ophthalmopathy, around 80 hyperthyroidism and approximately 17 progressor patients) is reported in the paper. The study at large found these results: In cross-validation, a model built on a 13 V-J signature told ophthalmopathy apart from stable hyperthyroidism with 87.88% sensitivity and about 81% specificity, and in testing the same model reached 80%/75%. In validation, the model predicted progression to ophthalmopathy with roughly 66% sensitivity and 72% to 75% specificity, a median of approximately 6.5 months before onset. Sample size was not statistically predetermined, and investigators were not blinded to group allocation. Most expanded thyroid clonotypes (frequency above 0.001) were also found in blood, which suggests that blood repertoires may mirror thyroid immune responses.

TCR beta CDR3 regions were amplified from RNA transcripts. For the first round of RT-PCR on the TCR CDR3, the HTBI primer set was used together with the Qiagen OneStep RT-PCR kit. Libraries were constructed in a second round of multiplex PCR, after which size selection and purification were performed. Paired-end sequencing of the libraries was performed with 100 bp reads on an Illumina HiSeq2000. In the paper's pipeline: SOAPnuke was used to process the raw data, throwing out any read that contained adapters or uncalled bases, had a mean Phred below 15, or lacked an exact constant-primer or identifier match. COPE v1.2.5 was used to merge high-quality paired reads, and clonotypes were defined as unique nucleotide sequences. MiTCR v1.1 was used to align clonotypes to the IMGT TRBV, TRBD and TRBJ reference segments. The analysis was restricted to V-J combinations with a frequency above 0.0001, which together covered over 99% of the repertoires. A TCS score was defined as the ratio between F50 (clonal expansion) and ExV (chaos), using BLOSUM62-based TCRdist between CDR3 peptides within each V-J. Welch's t-statistics and random forest reduced around 520 V-J features to around 14, which were used in a naive Bayes classifier (R e1071). TCRdb reran the public reads through fastp at Q25 and MiXCR, keeping productive beta chains. Rows are combined by CDR3 protein, so each entry shows the most common genes and DNA. TCRdb's processing, not the study's, gives the V and J calls here. This sample lists 150,000 to 200,000 distinct CDR3 sequences; about a sixth were detected once. The top ten clones comprise 25% to 35% of the sample.

Stable Graves' hyperthyroidism was defined as the absence of progression to ophthalmopathy over 18 months of follow-up. Hyperthyroidism patients were aged 18 to 65 years and newly diagnosed, with disease duration of less than 2 months. Patients with uncontrolled infections, other autoimmune diseases, pregnancy or lactation were excluded. Diagnoses were established on the basis of clinical symptoms, serum thyroxine and TRAb, thyroid ultrasound, and orbital computed tomography. PBMCs were isolated from more than 8 ml of fresh peripheral blood by Ficoll-Paque density gradient centrifugation. Total RNA was extracted with Trizol reagent, and quality was checked on an Agilent 2100 Bioanalyzer.

The rearrangement joined TRBV11-2 to TRBJ1-3, with the D gene not confidently named. The receptor comes from a woman aged 50 to 60 with Graves' hyperthyroidism. Sequenced sample: blood. The CDR3: CASSPSTENTIYF. The DNA sequence follows: TGTGCCAGCAGCCCTTCGACGGAAAACACCATATATTTT. Outside the CDR3, residues come from the reference TRBV11-2 and TRBJ1-3 proteins, so the full variable domain is: EAGVAQSPRYKIIEKRQSVAFWCNPISGHATLYWYQQILGQGPKLLIQFQNNGVVDDSQLPKDRFSAERLKGVDSTLKIQPAKLEDSAVYLCASSPSTENTIYFGEGSWLTVV.